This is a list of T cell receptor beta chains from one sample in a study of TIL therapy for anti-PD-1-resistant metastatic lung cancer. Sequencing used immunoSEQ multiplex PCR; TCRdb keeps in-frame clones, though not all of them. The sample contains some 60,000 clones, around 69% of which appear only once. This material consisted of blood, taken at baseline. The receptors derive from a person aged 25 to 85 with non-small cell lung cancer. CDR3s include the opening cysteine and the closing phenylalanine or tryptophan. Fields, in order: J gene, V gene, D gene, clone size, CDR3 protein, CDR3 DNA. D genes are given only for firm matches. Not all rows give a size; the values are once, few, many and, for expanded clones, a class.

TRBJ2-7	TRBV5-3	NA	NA	CARSFWQPQSFPYEQYF	TGTGCCAGAAGCTTTTGGCAACCCCAAAGCTTCCCCTACGAGCAGTACTTC
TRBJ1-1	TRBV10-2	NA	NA	CASSVAGAGDTEAFF	TGCGCCAGCAGTGTGGCGGGTGCAGGGGACACTGAAGCTTTCTTT
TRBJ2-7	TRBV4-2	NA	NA	CASSRATVEGFGYEQYF	TGTGCCAGCAGCCGCGCCACGGTTGAGGGGTTTGGCTACGAGCAGTACTTC
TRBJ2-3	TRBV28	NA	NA	CASAITDTQYF	TGTGCCAGCGCGATCACAGATACGCAGTATTTT
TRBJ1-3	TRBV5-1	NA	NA	CASSLVTTGSGNTIYF	TGCGCCAGCAGCTTGGTAACCACAGGGTCTGGAAACACCATATATTTT
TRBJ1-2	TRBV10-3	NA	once	CAISTTFDRSPGYTF	TGTGCCATCAGCACAACCTTCGACAGGAGCCCAGGCTACACCTTC
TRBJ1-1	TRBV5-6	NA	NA	CASRQMNTEAFF	TGTGCCAGCAGACAAATGAACACTGAAGCTTTCTTT
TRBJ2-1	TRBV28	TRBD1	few	CASSPRGIEGGRDEQFF	TGTGCCAGCAGCCCCCGCGGAATTGAAGGGGGCCGGGATGAGCAGTTCTTC
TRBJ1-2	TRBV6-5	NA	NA	CASSSSGIYGYTF	TGTGCCAGCAGTTCCTCAGGGATCTATGGCTACACCTTC
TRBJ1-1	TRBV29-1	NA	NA	CSAVRVPNTEAFF	TGCAGCGCCGTGAGGGTCCCGAACACTGAAGCCTTCTTT
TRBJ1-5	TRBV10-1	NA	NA	CARSTSGQTLPSNQPQHF	TGCGCCCGATCAACCTCGGGACAAACTCTTCCTAGCAATCAGCCCCAGCATTTT
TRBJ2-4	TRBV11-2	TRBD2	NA	CASSLDRTSGGGGNIQYF	TGTGCCAGCAGCTTAGATCGAACTAGCGGGGGGGGCGGAAACATTCAGTACTTC
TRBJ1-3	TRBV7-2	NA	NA	CASSRQGSSGNTIYF	TGTGCCAGCAGTCGGCAGGGGAGCTCTGGAAACACCATATATTTT
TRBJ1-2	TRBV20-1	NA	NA	CSAGYAYGYTF	TGCAGTGCCGGGTATGCTTATGGCTACACCTTC
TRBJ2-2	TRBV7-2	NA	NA	CASSTGNTGELFF	TGTGCCAGCAGCACTGGTAACACCGGGGAGCTGTTTTTT
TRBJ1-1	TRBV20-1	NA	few	CSASWGTEAFF	TGCAGTGCTAGTTGGGGGACTGAAGCTTTCTTT
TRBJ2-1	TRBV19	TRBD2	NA	CASSIDRAGDVDEQFF	TGTGCCAGTAGTATAGATCGGGCGGGAGATGTTGATGAGCAGTTCTTC
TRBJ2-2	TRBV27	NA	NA	CASSSPRSPANTGELFF	TGTGCCAGCAGTTCTCCTAGGAGTCCCGCGAACACCGGGGAGCTGTTTTTT
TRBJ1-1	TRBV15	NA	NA	CATSPQYSSNTEAFF	TGTGCCACCAGCCCCCAGTACAGTTCGAACACTGAAGCTTTCTTT
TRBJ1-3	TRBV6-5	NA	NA	CASTDSERDTIYF	TGTGCCAGCACGGACTCAGAACGGGACACCATATATTTT
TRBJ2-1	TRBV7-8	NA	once	CASSLQRSNEQFF	TGTGCCAGCAGTTTACAGCGGTCTAATGAGCAGTTCTTC
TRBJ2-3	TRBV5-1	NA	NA	CASSLSIPGTDTQYF	TGCGCCAGCAGCTTGTCGATACCAGGGACAGATACGCAGTATTTT
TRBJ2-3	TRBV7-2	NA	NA	CASSLGSTDTQYF	TGTGCCAGCAGTTTAGGTAGCACAGATACGCAGTATTTT
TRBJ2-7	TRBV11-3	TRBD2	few	CASSLPTGLAVLSYEQYF	TGTGCCAGCAGCTTACCTACGGGACTAGCGGTACTTTCCTACGAGCAGTACTTC
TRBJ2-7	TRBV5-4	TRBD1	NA	CASSHGQDYEQYF	TGTGCCAGCAGCCACGGACAGGACTACGAGCAGTACTTC
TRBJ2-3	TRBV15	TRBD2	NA	CATSGPTSGTDTQYF	TGTGCCACCAGCGGCCCGACTAGCGGCACAGATACGCAGTATTTT
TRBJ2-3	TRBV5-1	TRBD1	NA	CASSSLTGGDTQYF	TGCGCCAGCAGCTCACTAACAGGGGGCGATACGCAGTATTTT